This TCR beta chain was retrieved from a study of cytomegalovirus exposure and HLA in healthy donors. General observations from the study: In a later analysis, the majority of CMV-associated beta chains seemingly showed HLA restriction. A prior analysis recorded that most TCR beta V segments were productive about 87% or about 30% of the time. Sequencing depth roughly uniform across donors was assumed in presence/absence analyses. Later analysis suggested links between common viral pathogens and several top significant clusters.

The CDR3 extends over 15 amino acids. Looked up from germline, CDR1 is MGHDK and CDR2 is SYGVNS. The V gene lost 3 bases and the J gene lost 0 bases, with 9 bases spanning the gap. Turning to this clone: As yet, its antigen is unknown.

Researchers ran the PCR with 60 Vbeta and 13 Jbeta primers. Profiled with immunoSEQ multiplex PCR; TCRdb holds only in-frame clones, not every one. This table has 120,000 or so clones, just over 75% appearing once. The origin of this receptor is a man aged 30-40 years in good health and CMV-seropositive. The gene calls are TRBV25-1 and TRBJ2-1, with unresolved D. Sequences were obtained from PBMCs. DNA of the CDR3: TGTGCCAGCAGTGATCTCGACTCCTCCTACAATGAGCAGTTCTTC. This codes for CASSDLDSSYNEQFF.